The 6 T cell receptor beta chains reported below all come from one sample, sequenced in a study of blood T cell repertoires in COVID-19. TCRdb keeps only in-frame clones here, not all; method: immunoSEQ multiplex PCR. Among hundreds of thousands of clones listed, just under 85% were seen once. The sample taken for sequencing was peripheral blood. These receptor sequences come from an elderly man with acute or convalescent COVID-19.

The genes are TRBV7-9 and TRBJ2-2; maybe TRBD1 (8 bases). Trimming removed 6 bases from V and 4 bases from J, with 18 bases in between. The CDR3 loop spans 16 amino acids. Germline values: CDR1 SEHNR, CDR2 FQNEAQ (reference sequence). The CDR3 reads CASRPPTGEGTGELFF. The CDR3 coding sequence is TGTGCCAGCAGACCTCCGACAGGGGAGGGCACCGGGGAGCTGTTTTTT.

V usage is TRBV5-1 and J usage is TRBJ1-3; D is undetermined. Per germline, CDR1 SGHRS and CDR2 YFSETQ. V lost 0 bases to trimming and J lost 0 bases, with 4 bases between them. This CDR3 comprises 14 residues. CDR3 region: CASSLGVSGNTIYF. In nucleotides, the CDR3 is TGCGCCAGCAGCTTGGGAGTCTCTGGAAACACCATATATTTT.

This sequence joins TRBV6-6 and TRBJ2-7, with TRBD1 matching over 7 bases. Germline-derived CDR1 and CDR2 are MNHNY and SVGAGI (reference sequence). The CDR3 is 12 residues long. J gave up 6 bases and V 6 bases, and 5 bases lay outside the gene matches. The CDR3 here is CASRDRVGEQYF. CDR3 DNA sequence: TGTGCCAGCAGAGACAGGGTTGGCGAGCAGTACTTC.

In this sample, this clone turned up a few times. Here the CDR3 reads CASSSYPLGGSGDTQYF. Written as DNA, the CDR3 is TGTGCCAGCAGCTCGTACCCCCTAGGCGGGAGTGGAGATACGCAGTATTTT. J is TRBJ2-3 and V is TRBV5-8; 7 bases line up with TRBD2. CDR1 is SGHTS, CDR2 YDEGEE, per germline. With V trimmed by 3 bases and J by 5 bases, 15 bases remained unmatched. This CDR3 is built from 17 residues.

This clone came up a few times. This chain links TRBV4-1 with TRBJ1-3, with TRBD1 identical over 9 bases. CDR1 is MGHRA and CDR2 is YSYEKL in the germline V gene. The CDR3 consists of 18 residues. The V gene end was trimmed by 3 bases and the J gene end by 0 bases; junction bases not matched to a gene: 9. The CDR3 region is CASSQGTGRLRSGNTIYF. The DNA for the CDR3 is TGCGCCAGCAGCCAGGGGACAGGGAGGTTACGCTCTGGAAACACCATATATTTT.

The CDR3 bases are TGTGCCACCAGCGGGAGGGCTCGGTACGAGCAGTACTTC. The encoded protein is CATSGRARYEQYF. This chain uses TRBV27 with TRBJ2-7, with 10 bases aligning to TRBD2. J lost 4 bases, V lost 10 bases, and 7 bases had no gene match. In germline, CDR1 is MNHEY, CDR2 SMNVEV (reference sequence). This CDR3 is 13 amino acids long.